A single sample gave rise to the 23 T cell receptor beta chains below, sequenced in a study of response to subunit inactivated influenza vaccine. TCRdb fed the RT-PCR reads into MiXCR, producing one record per CDR3 protein. The table has roughly 570,000 distinct CDR3 sequences, over 10% seen once. The starting material was PBMCs from blood, obtained roughly 47 days after vaccination. These receptors all come from a man in his fifties or sixties who received an inactivated influenza vaccine.

In its sample, this clonotype was seen a few times. The rearrangement uses TRBV4-2 and TRBJ2-7; 9 nucleotides line up with TRBD2. CDR1 is LGHNA, CDR2 YNFKEQ, per germline. The V and J ends lost 0 bases and 1 base, in that order; junction bases with no gene match: 4. This CDR3 contains 16 residues. The CDR3 nucleotides read TGTGCCAGCAGCCAAGATTTGACTAGCGGTTCCTACGAGCAGTACTTC. This gives the protein CASSQDLTSGSYEQYF.

The genes are TRBV20-1 and TRBJ2-7; D unresolved. The V end lost 3 bases, the J end lost 2 bases, and 11 bases lay between the germline ends. The CDR3 has 13 residues. Germline lookup yields CDR1 DFQATT and CDR2 SNEGSKA (reference sequence). Here the CDR3 DNA reads TGCAGTGCTAGCTTGGGTCTGGCCTACGAGCAGTACTTC. Translating it yields CSASLGLAYEQYF.

The J gene is TRBJ2-2, the V gene TRBV5-5; D could derive from TRBD1 or TRBD2 (5 bases each). Per the germline V gene, CDR1 is SGHKS and CDR2 is YYEKEE (reference sequence). CDR3 length equals 17 residues. Trimming shortened V by 4 bases and J by 4 bases, and 20 bases separated the two germline ends. CDR3 in DNA: TGTGCCAGCAGCGGCGGCGGGTTGGGGGAAATCACCGGGGAGCTGTTTTTT. Translation: CASSGGGLGEITGELFF.

A few counts support this clonotype. The genes are TRBV28 and TRBJ2-1; the match to TRBD2 covers 9 bases. The germline CDR1 and CDR2 sequences are MDHEN and SYDVKM. The CDR3 loop spans 15 amino acids. The V and J ends lost 5 bases and 4 bases, in that order; junction bases with no gene match: 6. Here the CDR3 reads CASSAPAGGYNEQFF. As DNA, the CDR3 is TGTGCCAGCAGTGCTCCCGCGGGAGGGTACAATGAGCAGTTCTTC.

In this sample, this clonotype turned up many times. The chain links TRBV11-2 to TRBJ2-5; possibly TRBD1 for D (6 bases). The CDR3 has 13 amino acids. V lost 6 bases and J 0 bases, leaving 8 bases between the germline ends. The germline CDR1 and CDR2 sequences are SGHAT and FQNNGV. CDR3 sequence reads: CASRWTDQETQYF. The CDR3 nucleotides are TGTGCCAGCAGGTGGACAGACCAAGAGACCCAGTACTTC.

As regards this clonotype: The junction does not match germline at one end; this may be a read error. The chain uses TRBV12-3 or TRBV12-4 and TRBJ2-7; D assignment may be TRBD1 or TRBD2 (5 bases each). The CDR3 is 14 amino acids. Here the CDR3 reads CASSTPGTNYDQYF. The CDR3 DNA follows: TGTGCCAGCAGTACGCCGGGGACCAATTACGACCAGTACTTC.

This clonotype was picked up a small number of times. V is TRBV5-1 and J is TRBJ2-7; the D is unclear. The V end was cut by 6 bases, the J end by 9 bases, with 16 bases between. The germline gives CDR1 SGHRS, CDR2 YFSETQ. The CDR3 is made up of 12 amino acids. The DNA for the CDR3 is TGCGCCAGCACCCCAAGCTCTGTCGTGCAGTACTTC. This sequence encodes CASTPSSVVQYF.

The J gene is TRBJ2-3, the V gene TRBV28, with 14 nucleotides matching TRBD2. CDR3 size: 17 residues. Trimming at V came to 4 bases and at J to 5 bases, leaving 8 bases not matched to a gene. In germline, CDR1 is MDHEN, CDR2 SYDVKM. CDR3 protein: CASSSQTSGRVEDTQYF. CDR3 coding DNA: TGTGCCAGCAGTTCACAGACTAGCGGGAGGGTGGAAGATACGCAGTATTTT.

The chain combines TRBV7-8 with TRBJ2-7; the D is unclear. The CDR3 contains 14 residues. V lost 7 bases and J lost 1, with 14 bases in between. Germline loops: CDR1 SGHVS, CDR2 FQNEAQ. In DNA, the CDR3 is TGTGCCAGCACACCTGCTGTCTGGTCCTACGAGCAGTACTTC. This translates into CASTPAVWSYEQYF.

This clonotype was seen only a few times. The rearrangement joins TRBV29-1 to TRBJ2-6; the D is unclear. This CDR3 comprises 17 residues. The ends were cut back, 4 bases at V and 0 bases at J, with 16 bases in the middle. In germline, CDR1 is SQVTM, CDR2 ANQGSEA. CDR3: CSVGVAGRNSGANVLTF. The CDR3, as DNA: TGCAGCGTTGGGGTAGCAGGACGAAACTCTGGGGCCAACGTCCTGACTTTC.

The rearrangement links TRBV27 to TRBJ2-5; TRBD1 agrees at 7 bases. The CDR3 extends over 15 amino acids. Germline CDR1 and CDR2: MNHEY and SMNVEV (reference sequence). With V trimmed by 5 bases and J by 4 bases, 10 bases remained unmatched. The CDR3 sequence is CASSPKGQPGETQYF. The CDR3 region has the DNA TGTGCCAGCAGTCCGAAGGGACAGCCCGGAGAGACCCAGTACTTC.

This chain connects TRBV24-1 to TRBJ2-1; TRBD1 matches at 10 bases. Per germline, CDR1 KGHDR and CDR2 SFDVKD. The CDR3 contains 16 residues. Trimming removed 3 bases from V and 6 bases from J; junction bases left unmatched: 7. CDR3 bases: TGTGCCACCAGTGATCCCGGGACAGGGGATAGCAATGAGCAGTTCTTC. It encodes CATSDPGTGDSNEQFF.

V and J are TRBV3-1 and TRBJ2-3; 7 bases line up with TRBD1. The CDR3 covers 15 residues. V lost 4 bases to trimming and J lost 3 bases; unmatched junction nucleotides: 7. Germline values: CDR1 LGHDT, CDR2 YNNKEL (reference sequence). CDR3 sequence reads: CASSLQTGSTDTQYF. CDR3 DNA: TGTGCCAGCAGCCTCCAGACAGGGAGTACAGATACGCAGTATTTT.

This clonotype was picked up a small number of times. This rearrangement joins TRBV14 to TRBJ2-2; D gene unclear. Trimming took off 6 bases at V and 4 bases at J, with 12 bases between the two ends. From germline, CDR1 is SGHDN and CDR2 FVKESK. This CDR3 region has 14 residues. DNA of the CDR3: TGTGCCAGCAGGCTGAGTTGGACCACCGGGGAGCTGTTTTTT. This gives the protein CASRLSWTTGELFF.

The sample holds many counts of this clonotype. The CDR3 nucleotides are TGTGCCAGCAGCCAGGGACTAGCGGGCCCAGATACGCAGTATTTT. This codes for CASSQGLAGPDTQYF. V and J are TRBV7-9 and TRBJ2-3; 12 nucleotides line up with TRBD2. Germline CDR1 reads SEHNR; CDR2 reads FQNEAQ (reference sequence). V was pared by 5 bases and J by 4 bases, with 4 bases of the junction left unmatched. The CDR3 contains 15 residues.

The rearrangement uses TRBV24-1 and TRBJ2-5; the D is unclear. The CDR3 totals 13 residues. CDR1 KGHDR and CDR2 SFDVKD come from the germline V gene. V was shortened by 0 bases and J by 4 bases, with 5 bases between the two germline ends. The CDR3 DNA sequence: TGTGCCACCAGTGATTTGAACAGAGAGACCCAGTACTTC. This gives the protein CATSDLNRETQYF.

This clonotype was seen more than once but under ten times. The V gene is TRBV7-2, the J gene TRBJ2-5; D call uncertain. This CDR3 spans 14 amino acids. Germline CDR1 SGHTA, CDR2 FQGNSA. Trimming pared 1 base from V and 4 bases from J, leaving 10 bases between. The DNA for the CDR3 is TGTGCCAGCAGCTTAGTTGATAGTGTAGAGACCCAGTACTTC. It translates to CASSLVDSVETQYF.

This rearrangement joins TRBV27 to TRBJ2-7, with 8 nucleotides matching TRBD1. Germline V gene lookup returns CDR1 MNHEY and CDR2 SMNVEV (reference sequence). Trimming at V came to 5 bases and at J to 6 bases, leaving 9 bases not matched to a gene. There are 14 residues in the CDR3. The CDR3 region is CASSPTVDRGEQYF. The CDR3 DNA sequence: TGTGCCAGCAGTCCGACCGTCGACAGGGGCGAGCAGTACTTC.

In its sample, this clonotype was seen a few times. This chain uses TRBV20-1 with TRBJ2-1; D is perhaps TRBD2 (5 bases). Per the germline V gene, CDR1 is DFQATT and CDR2 is SNEGSKA (reference sequence). V dropped 3 bases and J dropped 5 bases, with 8 bases sitting between them. This CDR3 has 12 residues. The CDR3 region is CSASRGNNEQFF. For the CDR3, the DNA is TGCAGTGCTAGTCGAGGGAACAATGAGCAGTTCTTC.

This clonotype was recorded a few times. The chain uses TRBV18 and TRBJ2-7, with D hard to call. CDR1 KGHSH and CDR2 LQKENI come from the germline V gene. The CDR3 consists of 12 residues. Trimming took off 4 bases at V and 7 bases at J, with 11 bases between the two ends. CDR3 sequence reads: CASSRASNEQYF. CDR3 coding DNA: TGTGCCAGCTCACGGGCTAGTAATGAGCAGTACTTC.

This clonotype has a handful of counts. The chain carries TRBV19 and TRBJ1-5; D gene ambiguous. Trimming pared 6 bases from V and 6 bases from J, leaving 12 bases between. This CDR3 region has 13 residues. Germline V gene data show CDR1 as LNHDA and CDR2 as SQIVND (reference sequence). CDR3 nucleotide sequence: TGTGCCAGTAGCCTATCATCGAGTCAGCCCCAGCATTTT. Translated, it gives CASSLSSSQPQHF.

In its sample, this clonotype was seen many times. The gene calls are TRBV12-3 or TRBV12-4 and TRBJ2-5; D call uncertain. Trimming stripped 0 bases from V and 5 bases from J, with 10 bases between. CDR3 length: 14 residues. In DNA, the CDR3 is TGTGCCAGCAGTTTAGCCGGCCAGTCGGAGACCCAGTACTTC. This translates into CASSLAGQSETQYF.

This chain links TRBV6-2 or TRBV6-3 with TRBJ2-4, with TRBD2 identical over 8 bases. J gave up 3 bases and V 7 bases, and 11 bases lay outside the gene matches. CDR1 MNHEY and CDR2 SVGEGT come from the germline V gene. The CDR3 length is 16 residues. For the CDR3, the DNA is TGTGCCAGCACCCCCTCCAGCGGGAGTTACAAAAACATTCAGTACTTC. Encoded protein: CASTPSSGSYKNIQYF.